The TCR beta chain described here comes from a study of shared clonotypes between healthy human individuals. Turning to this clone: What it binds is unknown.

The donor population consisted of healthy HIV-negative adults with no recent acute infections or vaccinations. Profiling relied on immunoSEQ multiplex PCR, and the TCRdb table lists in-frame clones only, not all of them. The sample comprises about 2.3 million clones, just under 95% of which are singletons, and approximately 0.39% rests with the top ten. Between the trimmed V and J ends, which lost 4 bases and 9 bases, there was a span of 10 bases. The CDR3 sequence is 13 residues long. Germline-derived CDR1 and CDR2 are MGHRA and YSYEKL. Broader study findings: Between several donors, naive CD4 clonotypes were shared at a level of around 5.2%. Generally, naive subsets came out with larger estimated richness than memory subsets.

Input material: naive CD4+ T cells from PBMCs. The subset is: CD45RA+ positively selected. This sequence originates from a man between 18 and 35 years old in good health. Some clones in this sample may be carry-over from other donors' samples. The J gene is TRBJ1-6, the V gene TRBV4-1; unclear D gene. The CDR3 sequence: CASSPEWGSPLHF. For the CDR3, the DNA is TGCGCCAGCAGCCCAGAGTGGGGTTCACCCCTCCACTTT.